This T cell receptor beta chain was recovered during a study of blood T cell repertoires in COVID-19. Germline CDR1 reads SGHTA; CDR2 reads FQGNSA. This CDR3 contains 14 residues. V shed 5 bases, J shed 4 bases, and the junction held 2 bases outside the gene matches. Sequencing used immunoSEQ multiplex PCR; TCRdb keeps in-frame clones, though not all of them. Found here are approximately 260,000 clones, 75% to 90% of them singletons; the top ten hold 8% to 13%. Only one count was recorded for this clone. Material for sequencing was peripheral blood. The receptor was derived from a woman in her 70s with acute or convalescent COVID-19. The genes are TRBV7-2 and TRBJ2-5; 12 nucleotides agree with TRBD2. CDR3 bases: TGTGCCAGCAGCACTAGCGGGGGGCGAGAGACCCAGTACTTC. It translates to CASSTSGGRETQYF.